This T cell receptor (beta chain) is drawn from a study of T cells in Graves' hyperthyroidism and ophthalmopathy. V gave up 6 bases and J gave up 3 bases; unmatched junction bases: 1. CDR3 length: 14 residues. Germline V gene lookup returns CDR1 MNHEY and CDR2 SVGEGT. This clonotype occurred many times. TCR beta CDR3 sequences were amplified from RNA transcripts. The TCR CDR3 first-round RT-PCR relied on the HTBI primer set. TCRdb reanalysed the multiplex PCR reads using MiXCR and keeps one entry per CDR3 protein. The sample has more than 20,000 distinct CDR3 sequences, 45% to 50% seen once. The sequencing input was blood. This receptor was taken from a woman aged 40 to 55 with Graves' hyperthyroidism that later progressed to Graves' ophthalmopathy. This chain links TRBV6-2 or TRBV6-3 with TRBJ2-1, with 11 nucleotides matching TRBD1. CDR3 nucleotides: TGTGCCAGCAGGGGGACAGGGGGCTACAATGAGCAGTTCTTC. It codes for CASRGTGGYNEQFF.